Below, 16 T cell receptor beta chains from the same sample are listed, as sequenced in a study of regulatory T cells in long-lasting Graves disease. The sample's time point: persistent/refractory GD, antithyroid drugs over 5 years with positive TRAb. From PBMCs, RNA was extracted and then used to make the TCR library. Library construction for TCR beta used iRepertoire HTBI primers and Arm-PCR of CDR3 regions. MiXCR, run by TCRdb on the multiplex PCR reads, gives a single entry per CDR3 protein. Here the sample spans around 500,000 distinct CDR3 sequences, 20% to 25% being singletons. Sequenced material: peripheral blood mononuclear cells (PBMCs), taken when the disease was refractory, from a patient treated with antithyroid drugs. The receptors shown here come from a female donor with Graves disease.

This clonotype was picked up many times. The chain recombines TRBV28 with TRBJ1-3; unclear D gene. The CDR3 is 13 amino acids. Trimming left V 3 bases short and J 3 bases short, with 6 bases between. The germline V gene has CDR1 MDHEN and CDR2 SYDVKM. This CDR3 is CASSFGIGNTIYF. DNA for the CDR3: TGTGCCAGCAGTTTTGGCATTGGAAACACCATATATTTT. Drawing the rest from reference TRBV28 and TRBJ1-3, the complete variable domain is DVKVTQSSRYLVKRTGEKVFLECVQDMDHENMFWYRQDPGLGLRLIYFSYDVKMKEKGDIPEGYSVSREKKERFSLILESASTNQTSMYLCASSFGIGNTIYFGEGSWLTVV.

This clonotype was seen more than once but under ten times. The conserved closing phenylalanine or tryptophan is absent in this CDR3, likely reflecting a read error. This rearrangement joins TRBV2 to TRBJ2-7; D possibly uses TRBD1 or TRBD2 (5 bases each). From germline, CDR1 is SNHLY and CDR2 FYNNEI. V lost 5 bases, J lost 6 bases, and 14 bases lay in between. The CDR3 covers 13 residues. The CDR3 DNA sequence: TGTGCCAGCAGTTTGGGGGTCGGAGGCGAGCAGTACCTC. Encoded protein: CASSLGVGGEQYL.

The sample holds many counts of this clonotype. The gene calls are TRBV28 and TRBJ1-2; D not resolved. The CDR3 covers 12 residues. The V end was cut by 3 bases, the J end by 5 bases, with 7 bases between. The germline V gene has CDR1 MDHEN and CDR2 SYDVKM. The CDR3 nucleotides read TGTGCCAGCAGTTTGATGGGGTATGGCTACACCTTC. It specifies CASSLMGYGYTF.

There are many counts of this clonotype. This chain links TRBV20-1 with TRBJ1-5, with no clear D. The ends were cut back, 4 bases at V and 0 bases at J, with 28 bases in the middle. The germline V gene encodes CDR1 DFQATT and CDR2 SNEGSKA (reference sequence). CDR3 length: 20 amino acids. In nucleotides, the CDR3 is TGCAGTGCTACCCCGAGGCGGGATCCCCGCTTCCAATATAGCAATCAGCCCCAGCATTTT. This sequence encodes CSATPRRDPRFQYSNQPQHF.

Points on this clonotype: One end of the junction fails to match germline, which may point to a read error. CDR3 nucleotide sequence: TGCAGTGTTAGACCCGACACTGAAGCTTTCTTT. Its translation is CSVRPDTEAFF. The chain is built from TRBV20-1 and TRBJ1-1; D is unresolved. This CDR3 region has 11 residues. Germline V gene sequence: CDR1 DFQATT, CDR2 SNEGSKA (reference sequence).

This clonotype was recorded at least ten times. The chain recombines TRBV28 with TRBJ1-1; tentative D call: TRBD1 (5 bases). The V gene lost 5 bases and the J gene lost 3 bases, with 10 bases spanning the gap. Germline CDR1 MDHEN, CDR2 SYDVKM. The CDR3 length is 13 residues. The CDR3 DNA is TGTGCCAGCAGTCTCACAGGATACACTGAAGCTTTCTTT. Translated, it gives CASSLTGYTEAFF.

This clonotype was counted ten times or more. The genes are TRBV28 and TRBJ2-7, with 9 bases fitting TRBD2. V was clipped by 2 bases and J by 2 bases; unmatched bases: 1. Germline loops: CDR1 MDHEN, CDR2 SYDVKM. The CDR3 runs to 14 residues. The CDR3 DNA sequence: TGTGCCAGCAGTTTACCTAGCGGGACCTACGAGCAGTACTTC. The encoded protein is CASSLPSGTYEQYF.

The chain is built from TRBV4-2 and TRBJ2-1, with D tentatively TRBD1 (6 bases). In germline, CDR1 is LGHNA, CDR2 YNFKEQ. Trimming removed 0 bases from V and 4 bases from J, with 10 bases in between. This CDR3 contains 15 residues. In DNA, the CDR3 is TGTGCCAGCAGCCAAGAGAGGGGGTGGTACAATGAGCAGTTCTTC. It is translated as CASSQERGWYNEQFF.

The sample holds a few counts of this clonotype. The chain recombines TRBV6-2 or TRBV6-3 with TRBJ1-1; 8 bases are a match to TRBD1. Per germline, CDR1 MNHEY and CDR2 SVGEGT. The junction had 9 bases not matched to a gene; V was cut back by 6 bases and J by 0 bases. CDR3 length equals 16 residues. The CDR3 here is CASRRRDRQLNTEAFF. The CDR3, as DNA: TGTGCCAGCAGACGCCGGGACAGGCAATTGAACACTGAAGCTTTCTTT.

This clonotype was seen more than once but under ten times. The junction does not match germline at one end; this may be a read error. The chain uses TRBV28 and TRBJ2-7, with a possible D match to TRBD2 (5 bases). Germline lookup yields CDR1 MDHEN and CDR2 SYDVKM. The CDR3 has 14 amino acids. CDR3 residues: CASSLSDSYYEQYF. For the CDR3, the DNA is TGTGCCAGCAGCTTATCGGACTCCTACTACGAGCAGTACTTC.

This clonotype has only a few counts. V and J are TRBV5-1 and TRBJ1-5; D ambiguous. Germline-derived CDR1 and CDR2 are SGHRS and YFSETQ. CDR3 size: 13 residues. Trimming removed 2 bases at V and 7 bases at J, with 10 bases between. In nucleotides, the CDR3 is TGCGCCAGCAGCTTAGGGCCTGCCCAGCCCCAGCATTTT. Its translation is CASSLGPAQPQHF. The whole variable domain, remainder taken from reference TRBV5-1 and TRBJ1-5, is KAGVTQTPRYLIKTRGQQVTLSCSPISGHRSVSWYQQTPGQGLQFLFEYFSETQRNKGNFPGRFSGRQFSNSRSEMNVSTLELGDSALYLCASSLGPAQPQHFGDGTRLSIL.

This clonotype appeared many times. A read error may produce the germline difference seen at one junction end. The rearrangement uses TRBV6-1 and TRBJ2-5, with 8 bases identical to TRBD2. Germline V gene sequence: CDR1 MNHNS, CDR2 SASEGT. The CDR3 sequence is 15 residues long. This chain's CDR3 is CASGRVAGPQGTQYF. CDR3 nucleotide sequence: TGTGCCAGCGGTAGAGTAGCGGGACCCCAAGGGACCCAGTACTTC.

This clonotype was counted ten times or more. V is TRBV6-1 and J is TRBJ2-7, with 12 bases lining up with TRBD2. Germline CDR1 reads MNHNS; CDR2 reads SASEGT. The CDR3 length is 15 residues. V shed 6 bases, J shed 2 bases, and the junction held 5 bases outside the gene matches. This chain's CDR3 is CASRETSGSTYEQYF. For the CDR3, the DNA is TGTGCCAGCAGGGAGACTAGCGGGAGCACCTACGAGCAGTACTTC.

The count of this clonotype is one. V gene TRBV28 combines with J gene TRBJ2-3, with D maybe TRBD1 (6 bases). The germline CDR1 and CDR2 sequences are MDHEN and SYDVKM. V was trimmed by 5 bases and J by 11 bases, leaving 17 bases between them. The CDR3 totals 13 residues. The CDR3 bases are TGTGCCAGCAGTATTGACAGGATAGGATTGCAGTATTTT. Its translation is CASSIDRIGLQYF.

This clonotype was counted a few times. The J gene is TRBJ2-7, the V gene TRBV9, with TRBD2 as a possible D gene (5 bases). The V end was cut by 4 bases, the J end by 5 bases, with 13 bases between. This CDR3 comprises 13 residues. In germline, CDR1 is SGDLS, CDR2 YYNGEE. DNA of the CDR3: TGTGCCAGCAGCCCGAGGACTCTTAACGAGCAGTACTTC. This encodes CASSPRTLNEQYF.

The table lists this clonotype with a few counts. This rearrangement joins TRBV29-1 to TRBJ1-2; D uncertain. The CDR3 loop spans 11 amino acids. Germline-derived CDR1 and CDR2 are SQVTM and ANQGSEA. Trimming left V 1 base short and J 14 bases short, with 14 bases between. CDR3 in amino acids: CSVEAGLEATF. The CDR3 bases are TGCAGCGTTGAAGCCGGCTTGGAGGCTACCTTC. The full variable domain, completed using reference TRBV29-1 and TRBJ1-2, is SAVISQKPSRDICQRGTSLTIQCQVDSQVTMMFWYRQQPGQSLTLIATANQGSEATYESGFVIDKFPISRPNLTFSTLTVSNMSPEDSSIYLCSVEAGLEATFGSGTRLTVV.